There are many counts of the clone carrying this T cell receptor beta chain. No antigen is known for it. The germline CDR1 and CDR2 sequences are SGHDT and YYEEEE. V lost 1 base and J lost 4, with 13 bases in between. The CDR3 consists of 15 residues. A process of 5'RACE template switching, which added a universal primer site and UMIs, was used to make TCR cDNA. From the 5' RACE reads, TCRdb called clonotypes with MiXCR, one entry per CDR3 protein. This sample yields 100,000 to 150,000 distinct CDR3 sequences, of which more than 6.5% are seen a single time; around 2.6% belongs to the top ten. This sample was included in a study of T cells after yellow fever vaccination. Study-wide points: High-abundance clonotypes from the bulk population could contaminate FACS-sorted repertoires. The CD4 and CD8 compartments had a small share of their clonotypes in common. On re-exposure, the response was weaker but peaked faster, at day 5 versus 15.

V and J are TRBV5-6 and TRBJ2-3; D could derive from TRBD1 or TRBD2 (6 bases each). This receptor was taken from a man between 18 and 29 years old who received the YFV17D yellow fever vaccine. The sample here was CD4+ T cells sorted from PBMCs, taken about 10 days after the first yellow fever vaccination. CDR3 protein: CASSLTGRRADTQYF. The CDR3 DNA sequence: TGTGCCAGCAGCTTGACAGGGAGGAGGGCAGATACGCAGTATTTT.